This entry lists 3 T cell receptor beta chains sequenced from one sample in a study of blood T cell repertoires in COVID-19. Clones were read by immunoSEQ multiplex PCR, and TCRdb kept only the in-frame ones, dropping some. This sample has fewer than 200,000 clones, with around nine tenths found just once. Sequencing was done on a sample of peripheral blood. The receptor set was obtained from a man aged 45 to 65 with acute or convalescent COVID-19.

In this sample, this clone turned up once. V is TRBV6-5 and J is TRBJ2-1, with D perhaps matching TRBD2 (6 bases). The CDR3 has 14 amino acids. Germline V gene lookup returns CDR1 MNHEY and CDR2 SVGAGI. V was pared by 7 bases and J by 3 bases, with 13 bases between. The CDR3 nucleotides read TGTGCCAGCACTGGGGGGATGGGCTACAATGAGCAGTTCTTC. Amino acids: CASTGGMGYNEQFF.

The chain joins TRBV9 to TRBJ1-1; 7 positions agree with TRBD1. The CDR3 consists of 15 residues. Trimming cost V 4 bases and J 0 bases; bases outside gene matches: 6. Germline loops: CDR1 SGDLS, CDR2 YYNGEE. CDR3 protein: CASSPQGQMNTEAFF. In DNA form, the CDR3 reads TGTGCCAGCAGCCCCCAGGGACAGATGAACACTGAAGCTTTCTTT. Using reference TRBV9 and TRBJ1-1 for the parts outside the CDR3, the full variable domain is DSGVTQTPKHLITATGQRVTLRCSPRSGDLSVYWYQQSLDQGLQFLIQYYNGEERAKGNILERFSAQQFPDLHSELNLSSLELGDSALYFCASSPQGQMNTEAFFGQGTRLTVV.

The rearrangement joins TRBV11-1 to TRBJ2-1; 9 nucleotides match TRBD1. There are 16 residues in the CDR3. Trimming took 0 bases from V and 8 from J; bases not matched to a gene: 8. The germline V gene has CDR1 SGHAT and CDR2 FQDESV (reference sequence). In nucleotides, the CDR3 is TGTGCCAGCAGCTTAGCTGACAGGGGGGGTGAGCATGAGCAGTTCTTC. It is translated as CASSLADRGGEHEQFF. The variable domain in full, completed from reference TRBV11-1 and TRBJ2-1, reads EAEVAQSPRYKITEKSQAVAFWCDPISGHATLYWYRQILGQGPELLVQFQDESVVDDSQLPKDRFSAERLKGVDSTLKIQPAELGDSAMYLCASSLADRGGEHEQFFGPGTRLTVL.